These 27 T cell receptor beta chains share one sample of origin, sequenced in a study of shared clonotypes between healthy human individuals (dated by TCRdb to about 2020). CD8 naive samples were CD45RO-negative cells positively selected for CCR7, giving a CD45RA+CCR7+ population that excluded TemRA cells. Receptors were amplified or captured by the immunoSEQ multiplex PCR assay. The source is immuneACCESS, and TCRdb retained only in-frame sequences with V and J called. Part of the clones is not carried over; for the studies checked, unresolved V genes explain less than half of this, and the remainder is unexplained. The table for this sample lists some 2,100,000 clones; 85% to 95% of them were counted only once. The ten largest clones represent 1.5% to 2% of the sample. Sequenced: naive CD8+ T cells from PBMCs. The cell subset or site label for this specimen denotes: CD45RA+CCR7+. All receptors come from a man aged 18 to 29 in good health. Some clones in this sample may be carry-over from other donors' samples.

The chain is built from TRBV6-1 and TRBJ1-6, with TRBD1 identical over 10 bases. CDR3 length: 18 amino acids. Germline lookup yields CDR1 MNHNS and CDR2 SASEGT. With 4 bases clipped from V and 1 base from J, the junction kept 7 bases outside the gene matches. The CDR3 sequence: CASSARDRGTSYNSPLHF. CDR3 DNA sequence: TGTGCCAGCAGTGCCCGGGACAGGGGAACGTCCTATAATTCACCCCTCCACTTT.

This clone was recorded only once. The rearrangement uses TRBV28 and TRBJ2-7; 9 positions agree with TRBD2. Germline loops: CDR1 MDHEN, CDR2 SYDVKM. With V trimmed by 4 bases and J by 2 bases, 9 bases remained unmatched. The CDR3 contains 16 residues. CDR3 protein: CASSYDLAGLPYEQYF. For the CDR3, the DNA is TGTGCCAGCAGTTACGATCTAGCGGGATTGCCCTACGAGCAGTACTTC.

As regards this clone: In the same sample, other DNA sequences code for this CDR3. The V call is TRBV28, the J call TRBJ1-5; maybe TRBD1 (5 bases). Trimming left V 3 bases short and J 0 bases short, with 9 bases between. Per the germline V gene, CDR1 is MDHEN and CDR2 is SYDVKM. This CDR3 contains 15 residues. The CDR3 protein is CASSFGGDSNQPQHF. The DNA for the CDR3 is TGTGCCAGCAGTTTTGGGGGGGATAGCAATCAGCCCCAGCATTTT.

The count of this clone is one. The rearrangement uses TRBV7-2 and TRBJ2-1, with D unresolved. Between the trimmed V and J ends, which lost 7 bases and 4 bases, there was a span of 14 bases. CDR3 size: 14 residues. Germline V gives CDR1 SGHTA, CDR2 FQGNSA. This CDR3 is CASIPAVGYNEQFF. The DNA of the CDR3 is TGTGCCAGCATACCGGCCGTAGGGTACAATGAGCAGTTCTTC.

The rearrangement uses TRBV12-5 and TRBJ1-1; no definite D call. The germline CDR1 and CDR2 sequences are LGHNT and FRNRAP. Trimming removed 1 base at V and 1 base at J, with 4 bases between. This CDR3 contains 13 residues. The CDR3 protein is CASGLEGNTEAFF. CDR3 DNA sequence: TGTGCTAGTGGTTTGGAGGGGAACACTGAAGCTTTCTTT.

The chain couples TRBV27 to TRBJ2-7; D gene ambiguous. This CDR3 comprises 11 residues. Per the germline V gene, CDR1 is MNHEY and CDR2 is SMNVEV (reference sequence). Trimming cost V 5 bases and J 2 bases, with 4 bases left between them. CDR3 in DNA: TGTGCCAGCAGTCCTACCTACGAGCAGTACTTC. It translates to CASSPTYEQYF.

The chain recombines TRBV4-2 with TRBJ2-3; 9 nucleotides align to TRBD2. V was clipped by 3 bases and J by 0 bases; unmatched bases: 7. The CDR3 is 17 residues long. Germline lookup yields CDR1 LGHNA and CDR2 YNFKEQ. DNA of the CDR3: TGTGCCAGCAGCCAGGTAGCGGGAGATACTAGCACAGATACGCAGTATTTT. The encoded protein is CASSQVAGDTSTDTQYF.

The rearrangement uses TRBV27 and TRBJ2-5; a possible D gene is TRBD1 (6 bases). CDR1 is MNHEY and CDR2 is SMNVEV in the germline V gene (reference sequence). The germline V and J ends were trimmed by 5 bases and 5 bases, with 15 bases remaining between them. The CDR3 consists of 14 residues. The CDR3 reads CASSLQGFGETQYF. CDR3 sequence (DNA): TGTGCCAGCAGTCTGCAGGGGTTCGGGGAGACCCAGTACTTC.

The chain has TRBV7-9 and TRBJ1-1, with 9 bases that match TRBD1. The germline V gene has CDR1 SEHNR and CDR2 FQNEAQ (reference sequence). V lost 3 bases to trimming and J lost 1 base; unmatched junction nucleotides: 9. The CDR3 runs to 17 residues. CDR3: CASSFTVDRGWNTEAFF. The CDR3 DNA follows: TGTGCCAGCAGCTTTACCGTGGACAGGGGATGGAACACTGAAGCTTTCTTT.

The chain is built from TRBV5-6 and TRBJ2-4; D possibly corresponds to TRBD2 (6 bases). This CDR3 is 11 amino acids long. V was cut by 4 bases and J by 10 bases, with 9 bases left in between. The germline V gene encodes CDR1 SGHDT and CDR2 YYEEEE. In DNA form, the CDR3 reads TGTGCCAGCAGCCTAGGGACTATTCAGTACTTC. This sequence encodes CASSLGTIQYF.

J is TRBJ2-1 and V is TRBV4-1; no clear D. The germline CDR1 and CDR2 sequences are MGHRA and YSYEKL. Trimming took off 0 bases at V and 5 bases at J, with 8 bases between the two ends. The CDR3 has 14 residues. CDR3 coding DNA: TGCGCCAGCAGCCAAGATCTCCCACACAATGAGCAGTTCTTC. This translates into CASSQDLPHNEQFF.

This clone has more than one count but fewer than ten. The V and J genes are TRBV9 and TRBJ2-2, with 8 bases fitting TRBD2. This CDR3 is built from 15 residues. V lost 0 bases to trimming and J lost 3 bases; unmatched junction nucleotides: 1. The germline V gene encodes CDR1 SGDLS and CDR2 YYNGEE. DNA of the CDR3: TGTGCCAGCAGCGTAGGAGCGGGGGACACCGGGGAGCTGTTTTTT. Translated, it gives CASSVGAGDTGELFF.

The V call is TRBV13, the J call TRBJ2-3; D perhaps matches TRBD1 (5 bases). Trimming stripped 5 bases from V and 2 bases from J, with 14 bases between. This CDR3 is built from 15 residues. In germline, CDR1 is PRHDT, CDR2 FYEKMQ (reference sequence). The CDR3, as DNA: TGTGCCAGCAGCGCATACCAGGGAAACACAGATACGCAGTATTTT. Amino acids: CASSAYQGNTDTQYF.

The CDR3 sequence: CASSLWALRLAGVPDTQYF. The CDR3 nucleotides read TGTGCCAGCAGTTTATGGGCCTTAAGACTAGCGGGAGTCCCCGATACGCAGTATTTT. This chain connects TRBV27 to TRBJ2-3, with 12 bases matching TRBD2. J gave up 6 bases and V 1 base, and 14 bases lay outside the gene matches. This CDR3 has 19 amino acids. The germline V gene encodes CDR1 MNHEY and CDR2 SMNVEV (reference sequence).

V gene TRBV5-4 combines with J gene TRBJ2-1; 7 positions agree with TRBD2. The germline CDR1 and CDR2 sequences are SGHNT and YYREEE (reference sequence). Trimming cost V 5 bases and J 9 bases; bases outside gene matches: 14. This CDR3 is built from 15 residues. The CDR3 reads CASRGGTPALPEQFF. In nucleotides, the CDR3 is TGTGCCAGCAGGGGGGGGACTCCCGCACTTCCTGAGCAGTTCTTC.

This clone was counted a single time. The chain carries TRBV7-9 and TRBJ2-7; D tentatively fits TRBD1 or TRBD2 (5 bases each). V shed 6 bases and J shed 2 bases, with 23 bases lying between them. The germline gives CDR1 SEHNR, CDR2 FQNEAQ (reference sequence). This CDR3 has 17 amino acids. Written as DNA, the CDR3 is TGTGCCAGCAGGCCCTCGTTGGGACCAGAGGTACCCTACGAGCAGTACTTC. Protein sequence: CASRPSLGPEVPYEQYF. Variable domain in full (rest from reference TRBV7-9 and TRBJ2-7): DTGVSQNPRHKITKRGQNVTFRCDPISEHNRLYWYRQTLGQGPEFLTYFQNEAQLEKSRLLSDRFSAERPKGSFSTLEIQRTEQGDSAMYLCASRPSLGPEVPYEQYFGPGTRLTVT.

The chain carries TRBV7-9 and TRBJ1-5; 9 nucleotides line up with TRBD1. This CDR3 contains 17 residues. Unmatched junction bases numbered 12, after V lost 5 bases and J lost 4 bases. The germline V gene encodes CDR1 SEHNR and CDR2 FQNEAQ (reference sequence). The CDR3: CASSEVGGTGINQPQHF. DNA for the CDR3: TGTGCCAGCAGCGAAGTTGGGGGGACAGGGATTAATCAGCCCCAGCATTTT.

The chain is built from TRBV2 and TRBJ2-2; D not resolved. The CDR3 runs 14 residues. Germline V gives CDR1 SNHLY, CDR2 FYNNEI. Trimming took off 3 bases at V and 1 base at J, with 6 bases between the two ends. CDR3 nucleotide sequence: TGTGCCAGCAGTGATTTAGGGAACACCGGGGAGCTGTTTTTT. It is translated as CASSDLGNTGELFF.

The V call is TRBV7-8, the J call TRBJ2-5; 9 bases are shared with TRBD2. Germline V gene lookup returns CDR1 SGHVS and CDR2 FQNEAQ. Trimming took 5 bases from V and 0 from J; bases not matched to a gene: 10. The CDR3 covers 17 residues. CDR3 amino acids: CASSLLGLALNQETQYF. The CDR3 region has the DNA TGTGCCAGCAGCCTCCTGGGACTAGCCCTAAACCAAGAGACCCAGTACTTC.

CDR3: CASSAAGADTQYF. The CDR3 nucleotides read TGTGCCAGCAGTGCGGCGGGAGCAGATACGCAGTATTTT. The chain recombines TRBV2 with TRBJ2-3, with 7 bases matching TRBD2. J gave up 4 bases and V 4 bases, and 2 bases lay outside the gene matches. CDR3 length: 13 residues. Germline CDR1 SNHLY, CDR2 FYNNEI.

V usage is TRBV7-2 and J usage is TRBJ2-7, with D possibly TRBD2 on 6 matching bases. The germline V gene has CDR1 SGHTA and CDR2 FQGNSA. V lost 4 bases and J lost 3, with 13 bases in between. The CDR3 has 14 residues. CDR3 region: CASSWGVGLYEQYF. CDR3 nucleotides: TGTGCCAGCAGCTGGGGAGTGGGACTCTACGAGCAGTACTTC.

CDR3 sequence: CASSPSPSGGTDTQYF. For the CDR3, the DNA is TGTGCCAGCTCACCAAGTCCTAGCGGCGGCACAGATACGCAGTATTTT. V and J are TRBV18 and TRBJ2-3, with TRBD2 matching over 7 bases. Germline V CDR1 and CDR2: KGHSH, LQKENI. The CDR3 is 16 residues long. V lost 2 bases to trimming and J lost 1 base; unmatched junction nucleotides: 6.

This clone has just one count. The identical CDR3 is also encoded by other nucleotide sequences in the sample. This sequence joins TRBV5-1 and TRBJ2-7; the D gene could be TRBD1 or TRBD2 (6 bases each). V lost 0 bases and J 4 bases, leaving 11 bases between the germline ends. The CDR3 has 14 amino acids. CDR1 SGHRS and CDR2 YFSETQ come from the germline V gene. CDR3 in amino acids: CASSLAGAAYEQYF. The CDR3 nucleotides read TGCGCCAGCAGCTTGGCGGGGGCCGCGTACGAGCAGTACTTC.

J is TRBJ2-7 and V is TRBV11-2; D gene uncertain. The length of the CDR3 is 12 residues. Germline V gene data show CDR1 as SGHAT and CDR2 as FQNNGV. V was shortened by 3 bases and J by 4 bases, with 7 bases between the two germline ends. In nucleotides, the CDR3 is TGTGCCAGCAGCTTCGCTATTTACGAGCAGTACTTC. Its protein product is CASSFAIYEQYF.

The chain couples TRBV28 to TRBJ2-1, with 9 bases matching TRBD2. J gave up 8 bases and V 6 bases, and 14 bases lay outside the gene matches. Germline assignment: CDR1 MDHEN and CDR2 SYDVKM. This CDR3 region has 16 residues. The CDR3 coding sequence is TGTGCCAGCAGCCTTCTTTCCTTAGCGGGAGATCATGAGCAGTTCTTC. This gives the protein CASSLLSLAGDHEQFF. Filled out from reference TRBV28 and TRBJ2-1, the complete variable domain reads DVKVTQSSRYLVKRTGEKVFLECVQDMDHENMFWYRQDPGLGLRLIYFSYDVKMKEKGDIPEGYSVSREKKERFSLILESASTNQTSMYLCASSLLSLAGDHEQFFGPGTRLTVL.

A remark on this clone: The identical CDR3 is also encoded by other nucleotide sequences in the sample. CDR3 nucleotide sequence: TGTGCCAGCAGTTTAACCGGGAGCTCCTACAATGAGCAGTTCTTC. It is translated as CASSLTGSSYNEQFF. This chain connects TRBV28 to TRBJ2-1; D is perhaps TRBD2 (6 bases). CDR1 is MDHEN and CDR2 is SYDVKM in the germline V gene. The CDR3 has 15 residues. V was pared by 2 bases and J by 0 bases, with 8 bases between.

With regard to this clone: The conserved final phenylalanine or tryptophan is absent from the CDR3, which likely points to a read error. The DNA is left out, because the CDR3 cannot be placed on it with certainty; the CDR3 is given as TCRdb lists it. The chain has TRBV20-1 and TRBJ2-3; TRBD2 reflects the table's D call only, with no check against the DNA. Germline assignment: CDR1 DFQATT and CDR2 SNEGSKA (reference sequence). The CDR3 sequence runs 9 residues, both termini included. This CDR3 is CSARWRTLS.